This passage covers 31 T cell receptor beta chains from one sample sequenced in a study of PD-1 blockade in classical Hodgkin lymphoma. Time point given: newly diagnosed, previously untreated cHL patient sample. Sequencing used immunoSEQ multiplex PCR; TCRdb keeps in-frame clones, though not all of them. The sample has around 50,000 clones; approximately 90% are singletons. The specimen sequenced was peripheral blood mononuclear cells (PBMCs). These receptors all come from a human donor with classical Hodgkin lymphoma.

J is TRBJ1-6 and V is TRBV5-8, with D perhaps matching TRBD1 (6 bases). There are 15 residues in the CDR3. V was cut by 0 bases and J by 10 bases, with 14 bases left in between. The germline V gene has CDR1 SGHTS and CDR2 YDEGEE. The CDR3 DNA reads as TGTGCCAGCAGCTTGGATCCAGGGGCAGAGTCACCCCTCCACTTT. Translating gives CASSLDPGAESPLHF.

V usage is TRBV18 and J usage is TRBJ1-2; D might be TRBD1 (6 bases). Germline loops: CDR1 KGHSH, CDR2 LQKENI. The germline V and J ends were trimmed by 2 bases and 4 bases, with 14 bases remaining between them. The CDR3 runs 15 residues. CDR3 DNA sequence: TGTGCCAGCTCACCAGACAGGAGGGGTTCCTATGGCTACACCTTC. Amino acid sequence: CASSPDRRGSYGYTF.

The V call is TRBV5-1, the J call TRBJ1-1, with D tentatively TRBD1 (5 bases). CDR3 length equals 13 residues. Germline CDR1 reads SGHRS; CDR2 reads YFSETQ. Trimming pared 4 bases from V and 1 base from J, leaving 8 bases between. CDR3 bases: TGCGCCAGCAGCGTTACAGGGAACACTGAAGCTTTCTTT. Residues: CASSVTGNTEAFF.

The table lists this clone with a count of one. J is TRBJ2-2 and V is TRBV18, with D unclear. The CDR3 length is 15 residues. Deletions cut 3 bases from V and 0 bases from J, with 8 bases between. Germline V gene data show CDR1 as KGHSH and CDR2 as LQKENI. The CDR3 DNA is TGTGCCAGCTCACCTAGCTTCTCGAACACCGGGGAGCTGTTTTTT. It encodes CASSPSFSNTGELFF.

V usage is TRBV6-1 and J usage is TRBJ1-5, with 8 bases matching TRBD1. CDR3 length: 15 amino acids. Germline-derived CDR1 and CDR2 are MNHNS and SASEGT. V lost 5 bases to trimming and J lost 0 bases; unmatched junction nucleotides: 3. The CDR3 bases are TGTGCCAGCAGTCGGGGACAGGATAGCAATCAGCCCCAGCATTTT. Encoded protein: CASSRGQDSNQPQHF.

The genes are TRBV4-2 and TRBJ2-3, with D possibly being TRBD2 (5 bases). V was pared by 1 base and J by 0 bases, with 5 bases between. This CDR3 contains 14 residues. Germline CDR1 reads LGHNA; CDR2 reads YNFKEQ. CDR3 bases: TGTGCCAGCAGCCAAGCGGGGAGCACAGATACGCAGTATTTT. It is translated as CASSQAGSTDTQYF.

The sample holds one count of this clone. The chain has TRBV4-1 and TRBJ1-5; tentatively, D is TRBD1 (6 bases). The V end was cut by 0 bases, the J end by 5 bases, with 11 bases between. The CDR3 covers 15 residues. Looked up from germline, CDR1 is MGHRA and CDR2 is YSYEKL. Here the CDR3 reads CASSQERGQYQPQHF. The CDR3 coding sequence is TGCGCCAGCAGCCAAGAGAGAGGACAGTATCAGCCCCAGCATTTT.

This rearrangement joins TRBV7-3 to TRBJ2-1, with TRBD2 matching over 11 bases. Trimming removed 3 bases from V and 5 bases from J; junction bases left unmatched: 9. This CDR3 is built from 17 residues. Germline CDR1 and CDR2: SGHTA and FQGTGA. Here the CDR3 reads CASSFRSTSGTDNEQFF. For the CDR3, the DNA is TGTGCCAGCAGCTTTAGGTCGACTAGCGGGACCGACAATGAGCAGTTCTTC.

The chain joins TRBV18 to TRBJ2-7; D not resolved. The germline V gene encodes CDR1 KGHSH and CDR2 LQKENI. The germline V and J ends were trimmed by 3 bases and 2 bases, with 11 bases remaining between them. The length of the CDR3 is 14 residues. The DNA for the CDR3 is TGTGCCAGCTCACCCTCGAAAGTGGCCTACGAGCAGTACTTC. Its translation: CASSPSKVAYEQYF.

The rearrangement joins TRBV7-8 to TRBJ1-1; TRBD1 matches 7 bases. The CDR3 length is 14 residues. Germline V lookup: CDR1 SGHVS, CDR2 FQNEAQ. J gave up 3 bases and V 5 bases, and 6 bases lay outside the gene matches. In DNA, the CDR3 is TGTGCCAGCAGCCCCACAGGGGAAGACACTGAAGCTTTCTTT. It codes for CASSPTGEDTEAFF.

This chain joins TRBV9 and TRBJ1-1; maybe TRBD1 (5 bases). The CDR3 extends over 15 amino acids. CDR1 is SGDLS, CDR2 YYNGEE, per germline. V lost 2 bases, J lost 1 base, and 12 bases lay in between. CDR3 DNA sequence: TGTGCCAGCAGCGTCGGGACGACAGCGAACACTGAAGCTTTCTTT. This codes for CASSVGTTANTEAFF. Full variable domain (missing parts from reference TRBV9 and TRBJ1-1): DSGVTQTPKHLITATGQRVTLRCSPRSGDLSVYWYQQSLDQGLQFLIQYYNGEERAKGNILERFSAQQFPDLHSELNLSSLELGDSALYFCASSVGTTANTEAFFGQGTRLTVV.

The chain has TRBV5-4 and TRBJ2-1; a weak D match, TRBD2 (6 bases). Trimming pared 5 bases from V and 1 base from J, leaving 10 bases between. Germline V lookup: CDR1 SGHNT, CDR2 YYREEE (reference sequence). CDR3 length: 14 residues. DNA of the CDR3: TGTGCCAGCAGGACTAGTGAGTCCTACAATGAGCAGTTCTTC. Its translation is CASRTSESYNEQFF.

This clone showed up just once. V is TRBV5-1 and J is TRBJ2-1, with D maybe TRBD2 (5 bases). V was trimmed by 0 bases and J by 9 bases, leaving 16 bases between them. Germline CDR1 reads SGHRS; CDR2 reads YFSETQ. The CDR3 contains 15 residues. The CDR3 DNA reads TGCGCCAGCAGCTTGGGGGGTTCAGAGGGAAGTGAGCAGTTCTTC. Protein sequence: CASSLGGSEGSEQFF.

There are a few counts of this clone. The CDR3 loop reads CASSGLYSNQPQHF. The CDR3 DNA sequence: TGTGCCAGCAGTGGACTATATAGCAATCAGCCCCAGCATTTT. The V and J genes are TRBV6-1 and TRBJ1-5; D unclear. CDR1 is MNHNS and CDR2 is SASEGT in the germline V gene. V gave up 4 bases and J gave up 0 bases, with 7 bases separating them. CDR3 length equals 14 residues.

The rearrangement links TRBV7-6 to TRBJ2-3; D is uncertain. Deletions cut 5 bases from V and 1 base from J, with 7 bases between. This CDR3 spans 13 amino acids. Germline CDR1 and CDR2: SGHVS and FNYEAQ. The CDR3 DNA is TGTGCCAGCAGCACCCCGGGCACAGATACGCAGTATTTT. Protein: CASSTPGTDTQYF.

The chain is built from TRBV27 and TRBJ2-3; perhaps TRBD2 as D (6 bases). The CDR3 is made up of 14 amino acids. In germline, CDR1 is MNHEY, CDR2 SMNVEV (reference sequence). Trimming took 2 bases from V and 5 from J, leaving 11 bases between them. The CDR3 DNA sequence: TGTGCCAGCAGTTTAAGGGAGGAGGTAGATACGCAGTATTTT. It is translated as CASSLREEVDTQYF.

The chain combines TRBV21-1 with TRBJ2-7; no check of the table's D call, TRBD1, against the DNA was made. TRBV21-1 is a listed pseudogene. This CDR3 region has 13 residues. The CDR3 DNA follows: TGTGCCAGCAGCAAATGGGACAGCTACGAGCAGTACTTC. This codes for CASSKWDSYEQYF.

The genes are TRBV28 and TRBJ2-7; the D is unclear. Looked up from germline, CDR1 is MDHEN and CDR2 is SYDVKM. The CDR3 is 11 residues long. V gave up 6 bases and J gave up 5 bases, with 8 bases separating them. This chain's CDR3 is CASREDNEQYV. The CDR3 nucleotides are TGTGCCAGCAGGGAAGACAACGAGCAGTACGTC.

The chain employs TRBV2 and TRBJ2-7, with D perhaps matching TRBD1 or TRBD2 (6 bases each). Germline CDR1 SNHLY, CDR2 FYNNEI. The CDR3 covers 15 residues. V was pared by 4 bases and J by 4 bases, with 17 bases between. CDR3 DNA sequence: TGTGCCAGCAGTGGATCGAAGGGGGGCCCATACGAGCAGTACGTC. Its protein product is CASSGSKGGPYEQYV.

The chain joins TRBV13 to TRBJ1-1, with no clear D. Deletions cut 3 bases from V and 1 base from J, with 6 bases between. Germline-derived CDR1 and CDR2 are PRHDT and FYEKMQ (reference sequence). This CDR3 is built from 13 residues. The CDR3 DNA sequence: TGTGCCAGCAGCTTTACAGCGAACACTGAAGCTTTCTTT. Protein sequence: CASSFTANTEAFF.

CDR3 bases: TGCGCCAGCAGCCAACGGGGGGCCGCGGCCGGCCCCTTGAACACCGGGGAGCTGTTTTTT. Amino acid sequence: CASSQRGAAAGPLNTGELFF. The rearrangement links TRBV5-1 to TRBJ2-2, with D possibly matching TRBD2 (7 bases). The germline V and J ends were trimmed by 4 bases and 1 base, with 26 bases remaining between them. Germline assignment: CDR1 SGHRS and CDR2 YFSETQ. This CDR3 is 20 amino acids long.

The rearrangement links TRBV6-1 to TRBJ2-1; perhaps TRBD2 as D (6 bases). Per the germline V gene, CDR1 is MNHNS and CDR2 is SASEGT. V was trimmed by 10 bases and J by 8 bases, leaving 18 bases between them. This CDR3 contains 13 residues. CDR3 protein: CATTSQLAYEQFF. The CDR3 DNA reads TGTGCCACCACTTCCCAACTAGCCTATGAGCAGTTCTTC.

This sequence joins TRBV27 and TRBJ2-3; tentatively, D is TRBD1 (6 bases). V gave up 4 bases and J gave up 2 bases, with 19 bases separating them. This CDR3 contains 17 residues. Germline V gene data show CDR1 as MNHEY and CDR2 as SMNVEV (reference sequence). This chain's CDR3 is CASSWNTGPASTDTQYF. The DNA for the CDR3 is TGTGCCAGCAGTTGGAATACAGGGCCTGCGTCCACAGATACGCAGTATTTT.

This clone was counted once. The chain joins TRBV11-3 to TRBJ2-6, with D possibly matching TRBD2 (6 bases). CDR1 and CDR2 (germline): SGHNT, YENEEA. The CDR3 length is 16 residues. The V end was cut by 5 bases, the J end by 1 base, with 12 bases between. CDR3 nucleotides: TGTGCCAGCAGCCCCGGGGACTGGTCTGGGGCCAACGTCCTGACTTTC. Amino acids: CASSPGDWSGANVLTF. Together with reference TRBV11-3 and TRBJ2-6, the CDR3 gives the full variable domain: EAGVVQSPRYKIIEKKQPVAFWCNPISGHNTLYWYLQNLGQGPELLIRYENEEAVDDSQLPKDRFSAERLKGVDSTLKIQPAELGDSAVYLCASSPGDWSGANVLTFGAGSRLTVL.

J is TRBJ2-1 and V is TRBV5-1, with 10 bases lining up with TRBD2. From germline, CDR1 is SGHRS and CDR2 YFSETQ. The CDR3 totals 14 residues. J lost 4 bases, V lost 3 bases, and 1 base had no gene match. The CDR3 reads CASSSAGGYNEQFF. The CDR3 coding sequence is TGCGCCAGCAGCTCAGCGGGAGGGTACAATGAGCAGTTCTTC.

The chain links TRBV5-4 to TRBJ2-2; TRBD2 is a possible D gene (6 bases). V lost 3 bases to trimming and J lost 6 bases, with 18 bases between them. This CDR3 has 16 residues. CDR1 and CDR2 from the germline V gene are SGHNT and YYREEE (reference sequence). CDR3 residues: CASSSKTRMVAGELFF. The CDR3 region has the DNA TGTGCCAGCAGCTCCAAGACTAGAATGGTGGCCGGGGAGCTGTTTTTT.

This clone was seen just once. The chain recombines TRBV5-5 with TRBJ1-5, with 9 bases lining up with TRBD1. The CDR3 totals 16 residues. Trimming took 4 bases from V and 2 from J; bases not matched to a gene: 7. The germline V gene has CDR1 SGHKS and CDR2 YYEKEE (reference sequence). CDR3 protein: CASSATGGTGNQPQHF. Written as DNA, the CDR3 is TGTGCCAGCAGCGCAACAGGGGGCACGGGCAATCAGCCCCAGCATTTT.

The rearrangement joins TRBV4-1 to TRBJ2-1, with 7 bases identical to TRBD2. CDR1 is MGHRA, CDR2 YSYEKL, per germline. This CDR3 contains 18 residues. Trimming took 4 bases from V and 0 from J; bases not matched to a gene: 12. The DNA for the CDR3 is TGCGCCAGCAGCCGGGCCCGGGGAGGGGCTAGCTCCTACAATGAGCAGTTCTTC. It yields the protein CASSRARGGASSYNEQFF.

The chain recombines TRBV27 with TRBJ2-2; D call uncertain. Germline CDR1 is MNHEY and CDR2 is SMNVEV (reference sequence). The CDR3 consists of 16 residues. V gave up 7 bases and J gave up 2 bases, with 17 bases separating them. The CDR3 DNA reads TGTGCCAGCAAGGCCCGGTGGGTAGCTAACACCGGGGAGCTGTTTTTT. This gives the protein CASKARWVANTGELFF.

V gene TRBV5-1 combines with J gene TRBJ2-1; 7 nucleotides match TRBD2. The germline gives CDR1 SGHRS, CDR2 YFSETQ. Trimming took 0 bases from V and 7 from J; bases not matched to a gene: 10. The CDR3 length is 16 residues. The CDR3 DNA sequence: TGCGCCAGCAGCTTGGCCGTGGGAGGGCCTTGGAATGAGCAGTTCTTC. Protein sequence: CASSLAVGGPWNEQFF.

The rearrangement joins TRBV28 to TRBJ2-7, with 7 nucleotides matching TRBD1. The CDR3 totals 15 residues. In germline, CDR1 is MDHEN, CDR2 SYDVKM. V dropped 3 bases and J dropped 3; count of bases not matched to a gene: 8. The CDR3 coding sequence is TGTGCCAGCAGTTTCGGTGGGACAGTACACTACGAGCAGTACTTC. The encoded protein is CASSFGGTVHYEQYF.